The clone carrying this T cell receptor (beta chain) has just a few counts. This sample was taken from a study of blood T cell repertoires in COVID-19. Study overall: The analysed material was cDNA or gDNA that came from T cells, B-cell-depleted T cells, or PBMCs.

Authors' processing steps: Amplification with reference gene primers provided the estimates of nucleated cell counts. Sequencing used immunoSEQ multiplex PCR; TCRdb keeps in-frame clones, though not all of them. V, J and clone size are taken as reported in that table, and D and trimming were inferred from the DNA itself. The repertoire consists of some 250,000 clones, with around 85% occurring once and the leading ten covering roughly 9.6%. CDR3 size: 14 residues. V lost 0 bases to trimming and J lost 0 bases, with 6 bases between them. Germline lookup yields CDR1 SEHNR and CDR2 FQNEAQ (reference sequence).

The chain combines TRBV7-9 with TRBJ2-7; weak D call: TRBD1 (6 bases). Sequenced material: peripheral blood. The receptor's source is a woman over 75 with acute or convalescent COVID-19. The CDR3 sequence: CASSLADSSYEQYF. For the CDR3, the DNA is TGTGCCAGCAGCTTAGCGGACAGCTCCTACGAGCAGTACTTC.